The table lists the clone carrying this T cell receptor beta chain with a few counts. What it binds is unknown. This sample stems from a study of CD8+ T cells in alopecia areata. General study points: Possibly because of HLA-related factors, TCR sharing was less clear across patients than in mice.

In each case, RNA was isolated and then reverse transcribed into cDNA as the sequencing template. Here immunoSEQ multiplex PCR was the method, and the copy in TCRdb shows in-frame clones only, minus some. The repertoire holds more than 75,000 clones, roughly 41% seen once, with approximately 1.5% in the top ten. Individuals with alopecia areata gave both lesional scalp punch biopsies and peripheral blood for collection. Both CD4+ and CD8+ T cells were separated by sorting PBMCs. The CDR3 is 12 amino acids. CDR1 and CDR2 (germline): SQVTM, ANQGSEA. The V gene is TRBV29-1, the J gene TRBJ2-5, with D possibly TRBD1 on 6 matching bases. The J call may be mistaken, given a closer DNA end match to TRBJ2-7. Input material: CD4+ T cells sorted from blood. The sequence derives from a human donor with alopecia areata. CDR3 DNA: TGCAGCGTTGGGGGGCTCACGGGCGAGCAGTACTTC. Protein sequence: CSVGGLTGEQYF.